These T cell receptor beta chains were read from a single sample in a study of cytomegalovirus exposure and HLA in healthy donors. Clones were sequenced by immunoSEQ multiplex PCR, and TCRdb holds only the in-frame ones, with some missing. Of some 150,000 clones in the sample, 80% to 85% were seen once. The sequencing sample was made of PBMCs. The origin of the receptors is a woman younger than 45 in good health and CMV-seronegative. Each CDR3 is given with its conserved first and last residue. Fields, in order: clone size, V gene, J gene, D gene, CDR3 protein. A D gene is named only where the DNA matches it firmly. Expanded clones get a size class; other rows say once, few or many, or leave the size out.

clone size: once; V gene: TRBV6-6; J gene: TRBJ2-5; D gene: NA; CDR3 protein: CASSYSRSGHAQYF
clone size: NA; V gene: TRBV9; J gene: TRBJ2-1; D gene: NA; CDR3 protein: CASSAKGGVSYNEQFF
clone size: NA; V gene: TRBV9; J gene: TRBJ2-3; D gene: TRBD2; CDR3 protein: CASSVGSGRADTQYF
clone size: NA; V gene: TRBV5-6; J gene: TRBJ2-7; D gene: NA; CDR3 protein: CASSSTYEQYF
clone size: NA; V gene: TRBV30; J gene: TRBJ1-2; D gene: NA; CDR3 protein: CAWSPGGERGYTF
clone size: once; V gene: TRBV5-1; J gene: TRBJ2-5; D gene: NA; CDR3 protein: CASSLSVVEETQYF
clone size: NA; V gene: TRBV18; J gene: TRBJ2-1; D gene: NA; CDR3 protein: CASSLAWSSYNEQFF
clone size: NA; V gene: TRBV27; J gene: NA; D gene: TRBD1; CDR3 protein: CASSQSTGRYEQYF
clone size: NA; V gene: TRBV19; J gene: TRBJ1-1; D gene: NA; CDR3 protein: CATAIQVTNTEAFF
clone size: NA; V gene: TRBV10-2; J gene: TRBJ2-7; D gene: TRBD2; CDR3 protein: CASRLAGVSYEQYF
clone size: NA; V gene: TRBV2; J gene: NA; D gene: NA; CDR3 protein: CASSKSAGRSAYEQYF
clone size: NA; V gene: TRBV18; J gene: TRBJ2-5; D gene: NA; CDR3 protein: CASSPEGREETQYF
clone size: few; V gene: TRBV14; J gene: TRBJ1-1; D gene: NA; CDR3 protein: CASSLFRGDNTEAFF
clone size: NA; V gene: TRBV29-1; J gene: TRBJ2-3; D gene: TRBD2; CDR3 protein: CSVGVAGALNTQYF
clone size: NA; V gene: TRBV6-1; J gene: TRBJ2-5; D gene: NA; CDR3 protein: CASSDWGLETQYF
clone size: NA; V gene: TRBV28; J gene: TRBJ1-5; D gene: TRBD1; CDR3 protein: CASSLGQGYNQPQHF
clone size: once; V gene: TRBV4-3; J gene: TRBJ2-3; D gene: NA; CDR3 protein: CASSQDFKRASTDTQYF
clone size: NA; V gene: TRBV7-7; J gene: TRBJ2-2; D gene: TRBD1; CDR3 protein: CASSLQGQGTGELFF
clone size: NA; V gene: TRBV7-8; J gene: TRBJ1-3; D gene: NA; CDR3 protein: CASDAGVPGNTIYF
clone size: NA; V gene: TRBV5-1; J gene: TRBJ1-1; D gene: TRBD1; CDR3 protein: CASSLGDRVPNTEAFF
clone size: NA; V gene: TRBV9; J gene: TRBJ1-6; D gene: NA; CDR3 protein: CASSPISYNSPLHF
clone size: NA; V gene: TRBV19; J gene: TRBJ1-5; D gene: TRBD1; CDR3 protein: CASSGDRNQPQHF
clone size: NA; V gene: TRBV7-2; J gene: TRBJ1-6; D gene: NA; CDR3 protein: CASSSQGLNSPLHF
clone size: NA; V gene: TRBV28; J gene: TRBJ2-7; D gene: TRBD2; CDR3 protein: CASSSIGGENPIYEQYF
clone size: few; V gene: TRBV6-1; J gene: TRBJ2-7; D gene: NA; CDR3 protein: CASRVQGTYEQYF
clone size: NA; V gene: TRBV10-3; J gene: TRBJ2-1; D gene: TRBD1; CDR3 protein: CAISERGQGPEQFF
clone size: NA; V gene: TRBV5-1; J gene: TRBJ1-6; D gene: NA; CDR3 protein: CASSLVGAGRDSPLHF
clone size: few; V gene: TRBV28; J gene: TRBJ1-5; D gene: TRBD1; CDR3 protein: CASSFRTGWRQPQHF
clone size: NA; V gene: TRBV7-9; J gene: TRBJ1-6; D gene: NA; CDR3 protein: CASSLETGESSYNSPLHF
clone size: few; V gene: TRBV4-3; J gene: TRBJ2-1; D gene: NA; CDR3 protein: CASSQVEVNEQFF
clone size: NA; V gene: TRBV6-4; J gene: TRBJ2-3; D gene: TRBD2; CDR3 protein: CASSDGRATDTQYF
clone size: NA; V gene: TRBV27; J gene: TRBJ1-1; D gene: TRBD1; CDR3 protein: CASSFGQGGTEAFF
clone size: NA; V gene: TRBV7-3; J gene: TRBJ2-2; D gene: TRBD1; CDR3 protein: CASSAGRQGSGELFF
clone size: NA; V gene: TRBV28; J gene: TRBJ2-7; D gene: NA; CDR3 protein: CASSSQGFAQYF
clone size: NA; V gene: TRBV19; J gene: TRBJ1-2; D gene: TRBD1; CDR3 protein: CASRLWTGGYGYTF
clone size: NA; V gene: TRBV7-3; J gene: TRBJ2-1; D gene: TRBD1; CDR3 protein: CASSPNRGNEQFF
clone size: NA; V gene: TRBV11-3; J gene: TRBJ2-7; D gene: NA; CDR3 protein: CASSYEPRDEQYF